The 10 T cell receptor beta chains listed next were all sequenced from one sample in a study of CD8+ T cells in alopecia areata. Separation of pooled cutaneous lymph node cells was by sorting with CD4, CD8alpha, NKG2D, NKG2ACE and other markers. Investigators isolated RNA and reverse transcribed it into cDNA to act as the sequencing template. TCRdb's table, derived via immunoSEQ multiplex PCR, lists solely in-frame clones and lacks some. The sample includes under 350,000 clones, none of them occurring once. Sample: CD4+ T cells sorted from a lymph node. Receptor source: a C3H/HeJ mouse with alopecia areata. The MHC haplotype of this mouse line is H2-k.

A remark on this clone: Any gene name here is a mouse gene name. The read halts 4 residues ahead of the CDR3 end, with the missing end drawn from the germline J gene. V and J are TRBV13-1 and TRBJ2-3; tentatively, D is TRBD2 (7 bases). Germline V CDR1 and CDR2: NSHNY, SYGAGN. The CDR3 consists of 13 residues. Trimming cost V 10 bases and J 2 bases, with 14 bases left between them. The CDR3 here is CASVGGPAETLYF. The sequenced part of the CDR3 DNA is TGTGCCTCGGTGGGGGGCCCTGCAGAA.

With respect to this clone: Gene names and germline match the mouse. The read terminates 4 residues ahead of where the CDR3 ends, so the germline J gene completes it. The rearrangement uses TRBV13-1 and TRBJ2-4, with D perhaps TRBD1 (6 bases). The CDR3 totals 15 residues. Per germline, CDR1 NSHNY and CDR2 SYGAGN. The CDR3 spells CASSDAQGWGNTLYF. The CDR3 DNA, read in part, is TGTGCCAGCAGTGATGCCCAGGGGTGGGGAAAC.

The table lists this clone with a few counts. Germline and genes: mouse. The read finishes 4 residues shy of the CDR3 end, and the germline J gene is used to complete it. In the same sample, other DNA sequences code for this CDR3. The V gene is TRBV19, the J gene TRBJ1-1; TRBD1 agrees at 8 bases. The germline gives CDR1 FNHDT, CDR2 SITEND (reference sequence). CDR3 length: 12 residues. CDR3 sequence reads: CASSRTGTEVFF. CDR3 DNA, as far as it was read: TGTGCCAGCAGTCGGACAGGGACA.

This clone was seen only a few times. Genes here carry mouse names. The read gets to within 4 residues of the CDR3 end, and the germline J gene fills in the rest. This same CDR3 is encoded by further DNA sequences in the sample. The rearrangement links TRBV13-1 to TRBJ2-2; D gene uncertain. This CDR3 has 15 amino acids. Germline V gene lookup returns CDR1 NSHNY and CDR2 SYGAGN. Trimming cost V 0 bases and J 0 bases, with 6 bases left between them. The chain's CDR3 is CASSDGRANTGQLYF. Partial CDR3 DNA: TGTGCCAGCAGTGATGGCAGAGCAAACACCGGG.

The sample holds a few counts of this clone. Gene labels here are mouse ones. The read falls 4 residues short of the CDR3 end, and the missing part is taken from the germline J gene. The chain joins TRBV31 to TRBJ1-2, with D perhaps matching TRBD1 (5 bases). V gave up 3 bases and J gave up 2 bases, with 7 bases separating them. The CDR3 has 12 amino acids. CDR1 is GKSSPN and CDR2 is SITVG in the germline V gene. CDR3 bases read: TGTGCCTGGAGGGGACTTAACTCC. Its translation: CAWRGLNS. The complete CDR3 reads CAWRGLNSDYTF.

This clone was seen only a few times. Gene names follow the mouse nomenclature. The read terminates 4 residues before the CDR3 end, so the remaining end is supplied by the germline J gene. J is TRBJ2-1 and V is TRBV13-1, with 13 nucleotides matching TRBD2. Germline CDR1 and CDR2: NSHNY and SYGAGN. The CDR3 runs to 17 residues. V lost 0 bases to trimming and J lost 0 bases; unmatched junction nucleotides: 0. The CDR3 protein is CASSDGTGGANYAEQFF. The CDR3 bases that were read are TGTGCCAGCAGTGATGGGACTGGGGGGGCTAACTATGCT.

Notes on this clone: Germline and genes here are mouse. Read data end 4 residues before the CDR3 end; the end is taken from the germline J gene. The chain is built from TRBV5 and TRBJ2-3; D not resolved. Per the germline V gene, CDR1 is LGHNA and CDR2 is YNLKQL (reference sequence). Trimming removed 4 bases at V and 0 bases at J, with 8 bases between. This CDR3 contains 14 residues. Partial CDR3 DNA: TGTGCCAGCAGCCTCCTGGATAGTGCAGAA. Translating it yields CASSLLDSAE. The entire CDR3 sequence reads CASSLLDSAETLYF.

Ten or more counts support this clone. Germline and genes here are mouse. The CDR3 extends 4 residues past the end of the read, so its final part is completed from the germline J gene. This chain uses TRBV17 with TRBJ2-2; 8 positions match TRBD1. Per the germline V gene, CDR1 is MNHDT and CDR2 is YYDKIL. The CDR3 has 16 amino acids. J lost 2 bases, V lost 6 bases, and 8 bases had no gene match. CDR3 amino acids: CASRDRVPLNTGQLYF. The CDR3 bases that were read are TGTGCTAGCAGGGACAGGGTTCCCCTCAACACCGGG.

Comments on this clone: Mouse germline and gene names are used. The sequence runs out 4 residues before the end of the CDR3; the remainder is reconstructed from the germline J gene. This chain links TRBV31 with TRBJ1-2, with D maybe TRBD1 (5 bases). V was cut by 0 bases and J by 0 bases, with 8 bases left in between. Germline V gives CDR1 GKSSPN, CDR2 SITVG. The CDR3 totals 14 residues. The CDR3 is CAWSLGVANSDYTF. CDR3 DNA, as far as it was read: TGTGCCTGGAGTCTAGGGGTTGCAAACTCC.

This clone was seen a few times. A much larger clone sits a single nucleotide away, making a read error possible. The gene names here belong to mouse. The DNA ends 4 residues before the CDR3 does, and the rest of the CDR3 is filled in from the germline J gene. The identical CDR3 is also encoded by other nucleotide sequences in the sample. The chain joins TRBV13-1 to TRBJ2-7; 11 bases line up with TRBD2. CDR1 NSHNY and CDR2 SYGAGN come from the germline V gene. CDR3 length equals 14 residues. CDR3: CASSDRTGGYEQYF. CDR3 bases read: TGTGCCAGCAGTGATAGGACTGGGGGGTAT.